This TCR beta chain was sequenced for a study of breast tumors, draining lymph nodes, adjacent tissues. The lymph nodes were axillary draining lymph nodes from breast cancer patients. Germline loops: CDR1 MNHEY, CDR2 SVGAGI. The CDR3 totals 14 residues. Trimming at V came to 8 bases and at J to 7 bases, leaving 11 bases not matched to a gene. TCRdb re-analysed the multiplex PCR reads in MiXCR, keeping a single row per CDR3 protein. The repertoire includes 250,000 or so distinct CDR3 sequences, 30% of them detected once, and more than 0.85% sits in the top ten. The chain joins TRBV6-5 to TRBJ1-5; 7 bases are a match to TRBD1. This clonotype originated in a female donor with breast cancer. Some clones in this sample may be carry-over from other donors' samples. The sample taken for sequencing was axillary lymph node tissue. As DNA, the CDR3 is TGTGCCAGCGGCCAGGACAGGCTTAGACAGCCCCAGCATTTT. Translating it yields CASGQDRLRQPQHF.